The present TCR beta chain was sequenced within a study of CD8 T cells in ankylosing spondylitis. From germline, CDR1 is SGHTA and CDR2 FQGNSA. The V and J ends lost 1 base and 7 bases respectively, with 11 bases between them. The CDR3 loop spans 13 amino acids. A quantitative 5'-RACE method, one with molecular barcodes, was used to make TCR beta libraries. TCRdb used MiXCR to reprocess the 5' RACE reads, holding one entry per CDR3 protein. The sample contains some 220,000 distinct CDR3 sequences, roughly 8.2% of which appear only once. Study-wide results and limits: Disease-associated clones were CD8+ and fairly uncommon in peripheral blood.

This clonotype was counted a few times. The antigen is undetermined. The sequenced sample consisted of blood, either unsorted or a sorted T cell fraction (not recorded which). The clonotype comes from a female donor with ankylosing spondylitis or in good health (not recorded which). The J gene is TRBJ2-7, the V gene TRBV7-2; D might be TRBD1 (5 bases). The CDR3 sequence is CASSLEAGREQYF. CDR3 DNA sequence: TGTGCCAGCAGCTTAGAGGCAGGGCGGGAGCAGTACTTC.